The rows below give T cell receptor beta chains drawn from one sample of a study of blood T cell repertoires in COVID-19. Measured with immunoSEQ multiplex PCR; TCRdb has only the in-frame clones, and not every one. Counted here are about 100,000 clones, over 75% occurring once; the ten biggest clones make up around 4.1%. Specimen: peripheral blood. These receptors originate from a man in his 60s with acute or convalescent COVID-19. CDR3s include the opening cysteine and the closing phenylalanine or tryptophan. The D gene is left open where the match is weak. Only part of the rows carry a size: once, few, many, or a class if the clone is expanded.

-	TRBJ2-7	-	TRBV29-1	CSVEGTDEQYF	TGCAGCGTTGAAGGCACAGACGAGCAGTACTTC
TRBD1	TRBJ2-7	once	TRBV29-1	CSRSPGTGRYEQYF	TGCAGCCGTTCCCCCGGGACAGGGAGATACGAGCAGTACTTC
TRBD2	TRBJ2-4	-	TRBV5-6	CASPPVDAGLGEAKNIQYF	TGTGCCAGCCCTCCAGTTGACGCGGGACTAGGGGAGGCCAAAAACATTCAGTACTTC
-	TRBJ1-2	-	TRBV6-5	CASSSYTQEHYGYTF	TGTGCCAGCAGTTCGTATACCCAGGAACACTATGGCTACACCTTC
-	TRBJ2-1	-	TRBV21-1	CASSLSTYNEQFF	TGTGCCAGCAGCCTTAGTACCTACAATGAGCAGTTCTTC
-	TRBJ1-2	-	TRBV7-5	CARSLADGAGYGYTF	TGTGCCAGAAGCTTAGCAGATGGTGCGGGGTATGGCTACACCTTC
-	TRBJ2-7	-	TRBV5-5	CASSLLISRTYEQYF	TGTGCCAGCAGCTTATTGATTAGCCGTACCTACGAGCAGTACTTC
TRBD1	TRBJ1-2	-	TRBV4-1	CASSQGTGYSRGYTF	TGCGCCAGCAGCCAAGGGACAGGGTATAGTCGTGGCTACACCTTC
-	TRBJ2-5	-	TRBV30	CAWSLRETQYF	TGTGCCTGGAGTCTCAGGGAGACCCAGTACTTC
TRBD2	TRBJ2-3	-	TRBV9	CASTAGTLGTQYF	TGTGCCAGCACAGCGGGAACCCTAGGCACGCAGTATTTT
TRBD1	TRBJ2-7	many	TRBV5-4	CASSTGTGPYEQYF	TGTGCCAGCAGCACCGGGACAGGTCCCTACGAGCAGTACTTC
TRBD1	TRBJ2-2	-	TRBV5-1	CASSLGQGITGELFF	TGCGCCAGCAGCTTGGGACAGGGGATCACCGGGGAGCTGTTTTTT
-	TRBJ1-4	-	TRBV7-9	CASSPRGEDEKLFF	TGTGCCAGCAGCCCCCGGGGGGAGGATGAAAAACTGTTTTTT
-	TRBJ1-1	-	TRBV10-3	CAISEERGGRAEAFF	TGTGCCATCAGTGAGGAGCGGGGGGGGAGGGCTGAAGCTTTCTTT
-	TRBJ1-2	-	TRBV2	CASSEARGNYGYTF	TGTGCCAGCAGTGAAGCAAGGGGTAACTATGGCTACACCTTC
TRBD1	TRBJ2-2	-	TRBV19	CAIQPGGAGELFF	TGTGCCATACAACCAGGGGGCGCCGGGGAGCTGTTTTTT
-	TRBJ1-5	-	TRBV30	CAWSDRGGMGNQPQHF	TGTGCCTGGAGCGATAGGGGGGGTATGGGCAATCAGCCCCAGCATTTT
TRBD2	TRBJ2-1	-	TRBV6-4	CASSHGIAGDDEQFF	TGTGCCAGCAGCCACGGAATAGCGGGAGATGACGAGCAGTTCTTC
-	TRBJ2-2	-	TRBV29-1	CSGLGQNTGELFF	TGCAGCGGGTTGGGACAAAACACCGGGGAGCTGTTTTTT
TRBD2	TRBJ2-1	-	TRBV7-3	CASSFSSSGGNEQFF	TGTGCCAGCAGCTTTAGCTCTAGCGGTGGCAATGAGCAGTTCTTC
TRBD1	TRBJ2-7	-	TRBV5-1	CASSATGVGYEQYF	TGCGCCAGCAGCGCGACAGGGGTAGGGTACGAGCAGTACTTC
TRBD1	TRBJ1-1	few	TRBV5-1	CASSWTGGMNTEAFF	TGCGCCAGCAGCTGGACAGGGGGGATGAACACTGAAGCTTTCTTT
TRBD1	TRBJ1-4	-	TRBV5-6	CASSPVGQRDEKLFF	TGTGCCAGCAGCCCGGTGGGACAGCGGGATGAAAAACTGTTTTTT
-	TRBJ2-6	-	TRBV4-2	CASSQATDVSGANVLTF	TGTGCCAGCAGCCAAGCCACAGACGTCTCTGGGGCCAACGTCCTGACTTTC
TRBD1	TRBJ2-7	once	TRBV6-7	CASTPTRQGEDEQYF	TGTGCCAGCACCCCGACCCGACAGGGGGAGGACGAGCAGTACTTC
TRBD2	TRBJ2-5	once	TRBV4-1	CASSKTGLADGAQYF	TGCGCCAGCAGCAAAACGGGACTAGCGGACGGGGCCCAGTACTTC
TRBD2	TRBJ2-7	-	TRBV6-5	CASSFPQGGEQYF	TGTGCCAGCAGTTTTCCCCAGGGAGGGGAGCAGTACTTC
-	TRBJ2-3	-	TRBV7-8	CASSFLSSSTDTQYF	TGTGCCAGCAGCTTCCTTTCTTCTAGCACAGATACGCAGTATTTT
TRBD2	TRBJ2-7	-	TRBV7-2	CASSLTGTSSYEQYF	TGTGCCAGCAGCTTAACCGGGACTAGCTCCTACGAGCAGTACTTC
-	TRBJ1-6	-	TRBV3-1/TRBV3-2	CASSQVGGGDSPLHF	TGTGCCAGCAGCCAAGTGGGAGGAGGGGATTCACCCCTCCACTTT
-	TRBJ1-1	-	TRBV9	CASSLTWRSKNTEAFF	TGTGCCAGCAGCCTTACTTGGAGGTCTAAGAACACTGAAGCTTTCTTT
TRBD1	TRBJ1-1	-	TRBV7-3	CASRAGTQGVAFF	TGTGCCAGCAGGGCGGGTACACAGGGGGTAGCTTTCTTT